The rows below give T cell receptor beta chains drawn from one sample of a study of blood T cell repertoires in COVID-19. Method: immunoSEQ multiplex PCR; TCRdb's copy keeps in-frame clones and lacks some. The repertoire holds 150,000 to 200,000 clones, around 84% seen once, with around 15% in the top ten. Sequenced: peripheral blood. The receptor set was obtained from a woman aged 70 to 79 with COVID-19, enrolled during active disease. Both conserved end residues are part of each CDR3. Each record gives: J gene, D gene, V gene, CDR3 DNA, CDR3 protein. A D gene is named only where the DNA matches it firmly.

J gene: TRBJ2-1; D gene: TRBD2; V gene: TRBV5-1; CDR3 DNA: TGCGCCAGCAGCCCTCCCGGACTAGCGGGGATTTACAATGAGCAGTTCTTC; CDR3 protein: CASSPPGLAGIYNEQFF
J gene: TRBJ1-3; D gene: -; V gene: TRBV11-2; CDR3 DNA: TGTGCCAGCAGCCCTCTTGCCGGCAGCGTAGGTGGGAACACCATATATTTT; CDR3 protein: CASSPLAGSVGGNTIYF
J gene: TRBJ1-2; D gene: -; V gene: TRBV30; CDR3 DNA: TGTGCCTGGGAGTACAGGGATGGCTACACCTTC; CDR3 protein: CAWEYRDGYTF
J gene: TRBJ2-3; D gene: -; V gene: TRBV27; CDR3 DNA: TGTGCCAGCAGTAGGGGGACAGATACGCAGTATTTT; CDR3 protein: CASSRGTDTQYF
J gene: TRBJ2-1; D gene: -; V gene: TRBV4-2; CDR3 DNA: TGTGCCAGCAGCCAAGGGGAGGGGGGAAGGGAGCAGTTCTTC; CDR3 protein: CASSQGEGGREQFF
J gene: TRBJ2-3; D gene: -; V gene: TRBV27; CDR3 DNA: TGTGCCAGCAGTTTACTCCGGGCCGGGGATAGCACAGATACGCAGTATTTT; CDR3 protein: CASSLLRAGDSTDTQYF
J gene: TRBJ1-1; D gene: -; V gene: TRBV29-1; CDR3 DNA: TGCAGCGTTCAGCTAATGACACATTTCACTGAAGCTTTCTTT; CDR3 protein: CSVQLMTHFTEAFF
J gene: TRBJ2-3; D gene: TRBD2; V gene: TRBV4-2; CDR3 DNA: TGTGCCAGCAGCCAAGGAGTTTGGGCTAGCGGGGGGGAAAGCACAGATACGCAGTATTTT; CDR3 protein: CASSQGVWASGGESTDTQYF
J gene: TRBJ2-1; D gene: TRBD2; V gene: TRBV7-2; CDR3 DNA: TGTGCCAGCACCCTAGTAGCGGGGACTAATGAGCAGTTCTTC; CDR3 protein: CASTLVAGTNEQFF
J gene: TRBJ1-2; D gene: -; V gene: TRBV7-2; CDR3 DNA: TGTGCCAGCAGCTTAGGTCCTTTCTCTAACTATGGCTACACCTTC; CDR3 protein: CASSLGPFSNYGYTF
J gene: TRBJ2-5; D gene: -; V gene: TRBV5-1; CDR3 DNA: TGCGCCAGCAGTGGGCAGGGAATAGAGACCCAGTACTTC; CDR3 protein: CASSGQGIETQYF
J gene: TRBJ1-2; D gene: -; V gene: TRBV6-5; CDR3 DNA: TGTGCCAGCAGTCAGGGTTCAGGCTACACCTTC; CDR3 protein: CASSQGSGYTF
J gene: TRBJ1-3; D gene: -; V gene: TRBV11-2; CDR3 DNA: TGTGCCAGCAGCTTACGAGTCTCTCTAACTGGAAACACCATATATTTT; CDR3 protein: CASSLRVSLTGNTIYF
J gene: TRBJ2-2; D gene: TRBD2; V gene: TRBV27; CDR3 DNA: TGTGCCAGCAGCCTCGGGGTTAGCGGGGGGGTTGACGGGGAGCTGTTTTTT; CDR3 protein: CASSLGVSGGVDGELFF